Sequencing of this T cell receptor beta chain was carried out in a study of long-term antiretroviral therapy in people with HIV. Study summary: Some samples came about a decade before the 2015 immediate-ART recommendation, and these were the earliest. Regarding the study as a whole: Repertoires looked antigen-experienced, with only a slight naive shift after ART. Despite increasing after ART, diversity remained lower than that of transplant donor controls.

This clone was observed a few times. What it binds is not known. immunoSEQ v3.0 was run at survey level. For every sample, sequencing targeted 40,000-50,000 T-cell genomes. Sequenced by immunoSEQ multiplex PCR; TCRdb stores in-frame clones only, minus some. The sample has roughly 21,000 clones; 82% are singletons. The CDR3 has 14 residues. CDR1 MNHNY and CDR2 SVGAGI come from the germline V gene (reference sequence). The ends were cut back, 2 bases at V and 1 base at J, with 8 bases in the middle. The TCR sequence derives from a woman aged 25 to 45 with HIV. Sequenced here: unsorted PBMCs, sampled 0.2 years after starting antiretroviral therapy. The gene calls are TRBV6-6 and TRBJ1-1; D gene ambiguous. The CDR3 DNA reads TGTGCCAGCAGTTACCCACAGAAGAACACTGAAGCTTTCTTT. Protein product: CASSYPQKNTEAFF.